These 2 T cell receptor beta chains were all obtained from the same sample, sequenced in a study of blood T cells in healthy people across ages. PCR was performed a second time for roughly 7 to 11 cycles using a sample-barcoded 5' primer and a J-beta primer mix. TCRdb re-analysed the 5' RACE reads in MiXCR, keeping a single row per CDR3 protein. The repertoire holds roughly 570,000 distinct CDR3 sequences, about 25% seen once, with less than 20% in the top ten. Sample: blood. These receptors originate from a woman between 70 and 85 years old in good health.

This clonotype was counted between two and nine times. The chain couples TRBV19 to TRBJ2-5; 9 nucleotides agree with TRBD2. The CDR3 spans 14 residues. Germline V gives CDR1 LNHDA, CDR2 SQIVND (reference sequence). The V gene end was trimmed by 6 bases and the J gene end by 4 bases; junction bases not matched to a gene: 6. The CDR3 nucleotides read TGTGCCAGTAGGTTAGCGGGGGTGGGAGAGACCCAGTACTTC. Its translation is CASRLAGVGETQYF.

This clonotype was recorded a few times. The V call is TRBV15, the J call TRBJ2-5; TRBD2 aligns across 11 bases. This CDR3 region has 19 residues. CDR1 LNHNV and CDR2 YYDKDF come from the germline V gene (reference sequence). Germline trimming cut 5 bases from V and 2 bases from J; bases unmatched to any gene: 16. The CDR3 DNA reads as TGTGCCACCAGCTCACGGCCCGGACTAGCGGGTGTTCTACAAGAGACCCAGTACTTC. Residues: CATSSRPGLAGVLQETQYF.